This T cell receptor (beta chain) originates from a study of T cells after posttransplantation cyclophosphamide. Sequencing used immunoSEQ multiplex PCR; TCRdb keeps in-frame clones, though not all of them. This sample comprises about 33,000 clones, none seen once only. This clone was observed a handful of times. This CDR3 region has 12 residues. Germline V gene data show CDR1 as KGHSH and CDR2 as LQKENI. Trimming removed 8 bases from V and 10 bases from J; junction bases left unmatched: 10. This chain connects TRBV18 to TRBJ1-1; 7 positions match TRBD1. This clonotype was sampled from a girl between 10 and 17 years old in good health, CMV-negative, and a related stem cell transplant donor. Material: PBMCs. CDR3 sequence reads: CASPERQGRAFF. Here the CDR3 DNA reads TGTGCCAGCCCAGAACGACAGGGAAGAGCTTTCTTT. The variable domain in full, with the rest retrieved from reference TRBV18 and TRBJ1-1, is NAGVMQNPRHLVRRRGQEARLRCSPMKGHSHVYWYRQLPEEGLKFMVYLQKENIIDESGMPKERFSAEFPKEGPSILRIQQVVRGDSAAYFCASPERQGRAFFGQGTRLTVV.